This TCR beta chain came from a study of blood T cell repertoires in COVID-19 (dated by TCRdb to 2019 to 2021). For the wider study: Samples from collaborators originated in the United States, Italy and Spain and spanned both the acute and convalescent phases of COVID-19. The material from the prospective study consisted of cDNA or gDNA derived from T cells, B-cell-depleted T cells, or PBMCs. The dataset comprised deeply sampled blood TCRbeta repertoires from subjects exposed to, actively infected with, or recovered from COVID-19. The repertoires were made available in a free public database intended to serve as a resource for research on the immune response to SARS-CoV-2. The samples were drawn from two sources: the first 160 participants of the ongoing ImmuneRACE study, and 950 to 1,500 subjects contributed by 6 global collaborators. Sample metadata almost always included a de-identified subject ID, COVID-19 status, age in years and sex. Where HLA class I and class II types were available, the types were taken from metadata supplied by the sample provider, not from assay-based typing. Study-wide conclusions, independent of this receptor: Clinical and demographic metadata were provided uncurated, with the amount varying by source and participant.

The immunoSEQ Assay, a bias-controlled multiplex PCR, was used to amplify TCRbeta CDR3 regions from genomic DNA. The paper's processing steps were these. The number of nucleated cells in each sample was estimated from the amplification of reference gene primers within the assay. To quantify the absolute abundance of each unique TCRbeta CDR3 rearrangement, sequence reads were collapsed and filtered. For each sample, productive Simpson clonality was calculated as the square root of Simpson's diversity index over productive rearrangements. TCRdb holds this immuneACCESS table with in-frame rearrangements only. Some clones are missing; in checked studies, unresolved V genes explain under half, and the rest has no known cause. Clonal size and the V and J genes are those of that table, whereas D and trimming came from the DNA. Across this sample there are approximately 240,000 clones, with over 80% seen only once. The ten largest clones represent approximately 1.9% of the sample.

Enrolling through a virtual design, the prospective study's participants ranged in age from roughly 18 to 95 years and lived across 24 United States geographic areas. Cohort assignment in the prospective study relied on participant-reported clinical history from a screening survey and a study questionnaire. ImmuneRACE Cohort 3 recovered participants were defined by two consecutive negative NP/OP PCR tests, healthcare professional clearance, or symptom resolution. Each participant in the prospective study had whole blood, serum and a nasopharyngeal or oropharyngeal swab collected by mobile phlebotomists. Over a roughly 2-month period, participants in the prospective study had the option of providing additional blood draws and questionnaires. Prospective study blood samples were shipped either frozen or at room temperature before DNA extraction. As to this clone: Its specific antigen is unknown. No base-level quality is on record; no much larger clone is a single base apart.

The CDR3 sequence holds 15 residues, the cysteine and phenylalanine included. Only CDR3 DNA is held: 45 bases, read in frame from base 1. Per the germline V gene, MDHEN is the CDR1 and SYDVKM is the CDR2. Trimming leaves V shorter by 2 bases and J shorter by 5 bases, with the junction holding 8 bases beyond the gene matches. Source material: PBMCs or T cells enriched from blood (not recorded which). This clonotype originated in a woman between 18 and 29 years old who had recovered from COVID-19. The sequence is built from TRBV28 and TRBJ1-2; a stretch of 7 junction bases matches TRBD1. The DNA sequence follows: TGTGCCAGCAGTTTAACAGGGGCTACCATTTATGGCTACACCTTC. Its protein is CASSLTGATIYGYTF.